This T cell receptor beta chain stems from a study of OX40 agonist ivuxolimab in advanced cancers. General notes on the study: Ivuxolimab, which targeted the costimulatory receptor OX40 (CD134), was an agonistic, fully human IgG2 monoclonal antibody. A male proportion of approximately 83% and a mean age of approximately 58 years, ranging from 23 to 79, were recorded for the dose-escalation cohort. Prior anti-PD-1, anti-PD-L1 or anti-CTLA-4 therapy was permitted, and approximately 39% of dose-escalation patients had received checkpoint inhibitors. The point of sequencing TCRbeta in the periphery was to test whether ivuxolimab changed TCR sequence diversity and drove clonal T-cell expansion. Partial responses occurred in three dose-escalation patients: two with cutaneous melanoma and one with hepatocellular carcinoma. The paper reports the monotherapy dose-escalation portion (N of about 50 patients) of the phase I ivuxolimab trial. Among the approximately 54 dose-escalation patients, roughly 20 had hepatocellular carcinoma, 15 or so melanoma, 9 renal cell carcinoma and 9 head and neck cancer. Intravenous ivuxolimab was administered to patients every 2 weeks at six dose levels: 0.01, 0.1, 0.3, 1.5, 3 and 10 mg/kg. Here is what the overall study found, with its caveats: Low levels of normalized T-cell clonal expansion were also seen in some nonresponding patients. Partial responders in the 0.1-3.0 mg/kg groups had among the lowest normalized peripheral clonal expansion, especially among CD8+ T cells. After ivuxolimab, CD8+ T cells had more expanded clones than CD4+ T cells on average. The antigen specificity of the clonally expanded peripheral T cells was not determined. Clonal expansion of both CD4+ and CD8+ blood T cells was observed from baseline to week 6 at doses 0.1 to 3.0 mg/kg.

Details on this clone: This receptor's antigen is unknown. Per-nucleotide qualities are absent, and no much larger clonotype sits a single base away.

For sequencing of the TCRbeta CDR3 region, genomic DNA was extracted from the sorted cells. TCRbeta CDR3 regions were sequenced using the immunoSEQ Assay. Sourced from immuneACCESS, this table was stored by TCRdb with only in-frame sequences that have V and J called. A share of the clones is absent; for the studies checked, an unresolved V gene accounts for under half, and the remainder has no known explanation. The sample contains 30,000 or so clones, roughly three quarters of them found a single time. Jointly, the top ten make up about 16% of the sample. Patients with a history of autoimmune disease or receiving systemic immunosuppression were excluded from the trial. Peripheral blood for TCR sequencing was drawn from every dose cohort at baseline, at cycle 4 day 1 and at cycle 7 day 1. The samples were drawn from a first-in-human, open-label, multicenter phase I dose-escalation trial of ivuxolimab. The trial enrolled adults with locally advanced or metastatic head and neck squamous cell, hepatocellular, melanoma or renal cell carcinoma. Before TCR sequencing, CD4+ T cells and CD8+ T cells were sorted from peripheral blood as separate populations.

Including the terminal cysteine and phenylalanine, the CDR3 comprises 13 residues. The DNA shown is the 39-base CDR3, in frame from base 1. V and J are truncated by 0 bases and 6 bases respectively, leaving an intervening sequence of 7 bases. The germline V gene gives CDR1 as MGHRA and CDR2 as YSYEKL. The TCR originated in an adult with an advanced solid tumor such as melanoma, head and neck, liver or kidney cancer. This material consisted of CD4+ or CD8+ T cells sorted from blood, taken in a trial of the OX40 agonist ivuxolimab. The rearrangement joined TRBV4-1 to TRBJ2-3; the D segment cannot be called with confidence. The bases are TGCGCCAGCAGCCAAGAATCCTCGGATACGCAGTATTTT. It is translated as CASSQESSDTQYF.